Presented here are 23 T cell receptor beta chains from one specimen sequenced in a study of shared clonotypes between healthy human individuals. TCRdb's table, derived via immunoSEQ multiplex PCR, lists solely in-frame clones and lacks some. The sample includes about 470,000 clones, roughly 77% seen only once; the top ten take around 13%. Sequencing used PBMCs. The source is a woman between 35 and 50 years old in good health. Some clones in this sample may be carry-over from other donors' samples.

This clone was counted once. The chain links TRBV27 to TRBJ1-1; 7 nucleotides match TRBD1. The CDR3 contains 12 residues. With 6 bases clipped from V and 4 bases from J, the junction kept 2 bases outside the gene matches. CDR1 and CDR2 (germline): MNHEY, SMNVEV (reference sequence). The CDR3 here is CASRAGGTEAFF. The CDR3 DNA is TGTGCCAGCAGGGCAGGGGGCACTGAAGCTTTCTTT.

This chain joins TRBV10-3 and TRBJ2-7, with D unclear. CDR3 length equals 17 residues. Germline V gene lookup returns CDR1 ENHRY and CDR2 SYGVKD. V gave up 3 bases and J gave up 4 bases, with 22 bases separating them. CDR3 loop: CAISEARRQAMGYEQYF. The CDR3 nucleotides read TGTGCCATCAGTGAAGCCAGAAGACAAGCTATGGGGTACGAGCAGTACTTC.

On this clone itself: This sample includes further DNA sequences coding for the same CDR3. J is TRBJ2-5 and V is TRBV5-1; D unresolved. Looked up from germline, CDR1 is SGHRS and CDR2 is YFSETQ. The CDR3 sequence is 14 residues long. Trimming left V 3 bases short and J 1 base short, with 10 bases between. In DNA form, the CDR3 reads TGCGCCAGCAGCTCTGGGCCCCCCCAAGAGACCCAGTACTTC. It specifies CASSSGPPQETQYF.

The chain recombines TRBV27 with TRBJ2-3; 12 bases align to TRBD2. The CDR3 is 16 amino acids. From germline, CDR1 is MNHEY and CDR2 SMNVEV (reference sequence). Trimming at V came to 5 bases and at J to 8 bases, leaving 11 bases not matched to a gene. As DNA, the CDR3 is TGTGCCAGCAGTCCTAGACTAGCGGGAGTTCAGGGTACGCAGTATTTT. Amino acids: CASSPRLAGVQGTQYF.

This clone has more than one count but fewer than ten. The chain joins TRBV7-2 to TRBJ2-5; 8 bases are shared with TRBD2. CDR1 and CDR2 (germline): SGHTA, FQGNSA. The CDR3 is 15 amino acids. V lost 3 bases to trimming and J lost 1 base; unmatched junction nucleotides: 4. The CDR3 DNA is TGTGCCAGCAGCTTGGCTAGCGGGTCCCAAGAGACCCAGTACTTC. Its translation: CASSLASGSQETQYF.

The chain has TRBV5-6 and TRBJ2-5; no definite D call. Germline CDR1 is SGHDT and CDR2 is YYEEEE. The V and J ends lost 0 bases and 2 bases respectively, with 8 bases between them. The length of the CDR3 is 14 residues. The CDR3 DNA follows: TGTGCCAGCAGCTTGGGCAGCTTACAAGAGACCCAGTACTTC. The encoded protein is CASSLGSLQETQYF.

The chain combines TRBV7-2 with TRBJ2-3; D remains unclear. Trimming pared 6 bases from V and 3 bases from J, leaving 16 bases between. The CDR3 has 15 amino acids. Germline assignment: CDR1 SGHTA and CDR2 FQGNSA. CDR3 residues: CASRPPRAVTDTQYF. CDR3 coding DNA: TGTGCCAGCAGACCCCCCCGGGCAGTTACAGATACGCAGTATTTT.

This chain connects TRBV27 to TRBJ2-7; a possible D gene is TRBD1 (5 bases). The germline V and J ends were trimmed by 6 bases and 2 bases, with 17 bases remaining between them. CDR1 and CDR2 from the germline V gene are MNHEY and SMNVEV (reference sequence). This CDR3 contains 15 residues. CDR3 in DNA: TGTGCCAGCAGGTCCCCGACAGCTCCACCCTACGAGCAGTACTTC. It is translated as CASRSPTAPPYEQYF.

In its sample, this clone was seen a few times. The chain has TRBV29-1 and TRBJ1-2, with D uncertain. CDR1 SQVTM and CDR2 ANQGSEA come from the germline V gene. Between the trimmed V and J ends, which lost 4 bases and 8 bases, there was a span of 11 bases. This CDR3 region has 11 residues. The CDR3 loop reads CSVAADEGYTF. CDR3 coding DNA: TGCAGCGTTGCGGCAGACGAGGGCTACACCTTC.

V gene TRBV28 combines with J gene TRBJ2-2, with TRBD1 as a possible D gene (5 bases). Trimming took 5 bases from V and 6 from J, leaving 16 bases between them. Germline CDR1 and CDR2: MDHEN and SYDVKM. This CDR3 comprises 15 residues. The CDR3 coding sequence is TGTGCCAGCAGTCCCTTGGACATTTTGGCCGGGGAGCTGTTTTTT. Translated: CASSPLDILAGELFF.

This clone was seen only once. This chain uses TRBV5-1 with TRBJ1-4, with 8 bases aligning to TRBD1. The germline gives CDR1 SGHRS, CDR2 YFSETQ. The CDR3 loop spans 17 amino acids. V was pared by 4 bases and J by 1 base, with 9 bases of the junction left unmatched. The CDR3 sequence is CASSTGTGPGTNEKLFF. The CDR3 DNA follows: TGCGCCAGCAGCACCGGGACAGGTCCCGGAACTAATGAAAAACTGTTTTTT.

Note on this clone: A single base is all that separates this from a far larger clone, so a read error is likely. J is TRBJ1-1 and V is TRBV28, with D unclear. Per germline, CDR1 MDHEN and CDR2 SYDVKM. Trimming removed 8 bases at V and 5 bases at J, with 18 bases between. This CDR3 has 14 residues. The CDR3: CASGIRVETTEAFF. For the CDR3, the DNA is TGTGCCAGCGGGATTCGGGTCGAGACGACTGAAGCTTTCTTT.

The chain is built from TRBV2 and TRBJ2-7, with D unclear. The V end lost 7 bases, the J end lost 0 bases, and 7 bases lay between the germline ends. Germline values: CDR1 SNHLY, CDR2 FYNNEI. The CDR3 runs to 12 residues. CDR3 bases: TGTGCCAGCACGACTGGCTCCTACGAGCAGTACTTC. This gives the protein CASTTGSYEQYF.

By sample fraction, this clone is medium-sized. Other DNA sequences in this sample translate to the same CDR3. The CDR3 is CASSQEGDVSYEQYF. As DNA, the CDR3 is TGTGCCAGCAGCCAAGAAGGAGATGTATCCTACGAGCAGTACTTC. This chain joins TRBV4-2 and TRBJ2-7; D is ambiguous. The CDR3 is made up of 15 amino acids. The V end lost 0 bases, the J end lost 1 base, and 10 bases lay between the germline ends. Germline V gene data show CDR1 as LGHNA and CDR2 as YNFKEQ.

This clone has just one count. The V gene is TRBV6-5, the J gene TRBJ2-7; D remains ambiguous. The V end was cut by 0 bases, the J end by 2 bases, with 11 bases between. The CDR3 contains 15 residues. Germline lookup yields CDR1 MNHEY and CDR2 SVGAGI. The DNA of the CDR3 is TGTGCCAGCAGTTACTCTGAGGCAGGAGCCTACGAGCAGTACTTC. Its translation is CASSYSEAGAYEQYF.

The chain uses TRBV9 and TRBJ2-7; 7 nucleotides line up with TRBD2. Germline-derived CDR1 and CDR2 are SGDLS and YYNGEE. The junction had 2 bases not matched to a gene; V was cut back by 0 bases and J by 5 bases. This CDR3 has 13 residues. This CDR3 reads CASSVGLADEQYF. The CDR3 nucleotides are TGTGCCAGCAGCGTAGGACTAGCCGACGAGCAGTACTTC.

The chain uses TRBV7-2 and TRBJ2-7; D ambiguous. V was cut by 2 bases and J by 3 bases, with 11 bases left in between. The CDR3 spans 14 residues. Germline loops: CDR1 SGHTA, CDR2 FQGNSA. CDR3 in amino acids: CASSLRGAYYEQYF. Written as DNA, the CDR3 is TGTGCCAGCAGCTTAAGAGGTGCATACTACGAGCAGTACTTC.

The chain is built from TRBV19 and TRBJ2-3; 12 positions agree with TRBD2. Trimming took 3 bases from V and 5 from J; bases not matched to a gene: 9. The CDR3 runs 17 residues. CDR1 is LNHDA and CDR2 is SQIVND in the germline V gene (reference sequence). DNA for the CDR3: TGTGCCAGTAGTATGTTCCTAGCGGGAGGGCCGGGAGATACGCAGTATTTT. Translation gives CASSMFLAGGPGDTQYF.

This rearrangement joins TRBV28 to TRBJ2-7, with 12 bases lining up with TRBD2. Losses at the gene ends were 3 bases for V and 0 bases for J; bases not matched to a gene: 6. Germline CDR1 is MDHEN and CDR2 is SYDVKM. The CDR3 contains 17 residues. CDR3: CASSLHTGLAGSYEQYF. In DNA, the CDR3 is TGTGCCAGCAGTTTGCATACGGGACTAGCGGGCTCCTACGAGCAGTACTTC. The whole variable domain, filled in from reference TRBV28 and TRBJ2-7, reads DVKVTQSSRYLVKRTGEKVFLECVQDMDHENMFWYRQDPGLGLRLIYFSYDVKMKEKGDIPEGYSVSREKKERFSLILESASTNQTSMYLCASSLHTGLAGSYEQYFGPGTRLTVT.

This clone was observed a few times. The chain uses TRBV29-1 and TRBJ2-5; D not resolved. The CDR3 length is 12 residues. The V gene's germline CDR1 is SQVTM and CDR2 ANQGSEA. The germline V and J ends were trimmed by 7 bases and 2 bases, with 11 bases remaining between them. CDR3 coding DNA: TGCAGCGCGGCAGGTCAACAAGAGACCCAGTACTTC. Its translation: CSAAGQQETQYF.

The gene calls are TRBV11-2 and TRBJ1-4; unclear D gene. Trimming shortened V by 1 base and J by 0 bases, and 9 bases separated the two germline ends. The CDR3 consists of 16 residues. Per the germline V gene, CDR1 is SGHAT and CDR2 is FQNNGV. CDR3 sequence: CASSLAYRATNEKLFF. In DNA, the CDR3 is TGTGCCAGCAGCTTAGCGTACAGAGCAACTAATGAAAAACTGTTTTTT.

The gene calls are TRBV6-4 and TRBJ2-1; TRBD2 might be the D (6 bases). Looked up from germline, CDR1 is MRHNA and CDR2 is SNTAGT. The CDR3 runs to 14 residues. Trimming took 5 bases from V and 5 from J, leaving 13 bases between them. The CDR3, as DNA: TGTGCCAGCAGTTACGCGGGGTTTGACAATGAGCAGTTCTTC. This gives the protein CASSYAGFDNEQFF.

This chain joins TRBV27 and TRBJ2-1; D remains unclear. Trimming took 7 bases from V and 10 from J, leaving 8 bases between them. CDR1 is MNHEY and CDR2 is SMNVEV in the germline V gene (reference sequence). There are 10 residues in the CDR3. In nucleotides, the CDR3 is TGTGCCAGCATGGGTGGGGAGCAGTTCTTC. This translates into CASMGGEQFF.